The 29 T cell receptor beta chains in this list originate from one sample, sequenced in a study of T cells after yellow fever vaccination. One entry per CDR3 protein, called by TCRdb with MiXCR from the 5' RACE reads. The sample has approximately 300,000 distinct CDR3 sequences; around 6.8% are singletons. Material: PBMCs, obtained more than 35 days after the first yellow fever vaccination. These receptors were collected from a man aged 18 to 35 who received the YFV17D yellow fever vaccine.

The genes are TRBV20-1 and TRBJ2-2; possibly TRBD1 or TRBD2 for D (5 bases each). Germline CDR1 DFQATT, CDR2 SNEGSKA (reference sequence). The ends were cut back, 3 bases at V and 0 bases at J, with 20 bases in the middle. The CDR3 has 18 residues. The CDR3 sequence is CSASLAPRDHANTGELFF. In DNA, the CDR3 is TGCAGTGCTAGTCTGGCTCCACGGGACCACGCGAACACCGGGGAGCTGTTTTTT.

The chain carries TRBV10-3 and TRBJ2-3; 14 nucleotides match TRBD2. The V segment lost 6 bases and the J segment 1 base; nucleotides outside the gene matches: 6. CDR3 length equals 17 residues. Germline CDR1 is ENHRY and CDR2 is SYGVKD. CDR3 protein: CAISPRLAGGGTDTQYF. CDR3 DNA sequence: TGTGCCATCAGCCCAAGACTAGCGGGGGGGGGCACAGATACGCAGTATTTT.

The sample holds a few counts of this clonotype. The rearrangement uses TRBV24-1 and TRBJ2-1, with D possibly matching TRBD2 (5 bases). Germline V gene sequence: CDR1 KGHDR, CDR2 SFDVKD. Trimming stripped 5 bases from V and 8 bases from J, with 15 bases between. This CDR3 is 14 amino acids long. The CDR3 sequence is CATSGKLGSDEQFF. Here the CDR3 DNA reads TGTGCCACCAGTGGTAAACTAGGGTCGGATGAGCAGTTCTTC.

The rearrangement uses TRBV29-1 and TRBJ2-7, with TRBD1 as a possible D gene (6 bases). Trimming took off 7 bases at V and 5 bases at J, with 15 bases between the two ends. Per the germline V gene, CDR1 is SQVTM and CDR2 is ANQGSEA. The CDR3 has 12 amino acids. CDR3 DNA sequence: TGCAGCGCAGGGACAATGGGGAACGAGCAGTACTTC. Amino acid sequence: CSAGTMGNEQYF.

The rearrangement uses TRBV19 and TRBJ2-4, with D possibly TRBD2 on 5 matching bases. The germline gives CDR1 LNHDA, CDR2 SQIVND (reference sequence). The CDR3 contains 18 residues. Deletions cut 5 bases from V and 4 bases from J, with 24 bases between. The CDR3 sequence is CASSYIFRVGGVKNIQYF. Here the CDR3 DNA reads TGTGCCAGTAGTTACATCTTCCGTGTTGGAGGAGTAAAAAACATTCAGTACTTC.

The chain carries TRBV6-1 and TRBJ1-3, with a weak D call TRBD1 (5 bases). This CDR3 has 16 residues. CDR1 and CDR2 (germline): MNHNS, SASEGT. V dropped 5 bases and J dropped 0 bases, with 14 bases sitting between them. CDR3 in DNA: TGTGCCAGCAGTAAAGGGTCAGGGCCCTCTGGAAACACCATATATTTT. This codes for CASSKGSGPSGNTIYF.

This clonotype turned up a few times. The CDR3 DNA reads as TGCAGTGCCGCCAACTCCGGGACTAGCGGGAGATACGAGCAGTACTTC. Residues: CSAANSGTSGRYEQYF. The chain couples TRBV20-1 to TRBJ2-7; 14 bases align to TRBD2. Germline V gene sequence: CDR1 DFQATT, CDR2 SNEGSKA (reference sequence). The CDR3 is 16 residues long. The V segment lost 6 bases and the J segment 4 bases; nucleotides outside the gene matches: 11.

This clonotype was recorded at least ten times. The chain carries TRBV7-2 and TRBJ1-2, with D unresolved. From germline, CDR1 is SGHTA and CDR2 FQGNSA. The CDR3 extends over 13 amino acids. Trimming removed 5 bases at V and 8 bases at J, with 15 bases between. The DNA of the CDR3 is TGTGCCAGCAGCCCTGACGCATCATGGGGCTACACCTTC. Translation: CASSPDASWGYTF.

This clonotype turned up a few times. In DNA, the CDR3 is TGTGCCAGCAGCTTGTTCGCCCGGGGGGGGGGCTTCACCGGGGAGCTGTTTTTT. Protein sequence: CASSLFARGGGFTGELFF. This chain uses TRBV5-5 with TRBJ2-2; 8 bases are shared with TRBD2. The junction had 12 bases not matched to a gene; V was cut back by 1 base and J by 4 bases. Per germline, CDR1 SGHKS and CDR2 YYEKEE (reference sequence). The length of the CDR3 is 18 residues.

This clonotype was observed many times. The rearrangement links TRBV4-1 to TRBJ1-4; 8 bases map to TRBD1. The V and J ends lost 6 bases and 4 bases, in that order; junction bases with no gene match: 4. The CDR3 runs 14 residues. Germline lookup yields CDR1 MGHRA and CDR2 YSYEKL. CDR3 sequence reads: CASSGTGDNEKLFF. For the CDR3, the DNA is TGCGCCAGCAGTGGGACAGGAGATAATGAAAAACTGTTTTTT.

The chain carries TRBV20-1 and TRBJ1-2; a weak D match, TRBD1 (5 bases). This CDR3 spans 17 amino acids. V shed 6 bases and J shed 3 bases, with 26 bases lying between them. CDR1 is DFQATT and CDR2 is SNEGSKA in the germline V gene (reference sequence). The CDR3 is CSAPRGQGSFLDYGYTF. Written as DNA, the CDR3 is TGCAGTGCACCCCGAGGGCAGGGATCCTTTTTGGACTATGGCTACACCTTC.

This chain joins TRBV12-5 and TRBJ2-5; D not resolved. Trimming removed 6 bases at V and 1 base at J, with 9 bases between. Germline lookup yields CDR1 LGHNT and CDR2 FRNRAP. The CDR3 consists of 13 residues. CDR3 loop: CASGPPSQETQYF. CDR3 nucleotides: TGTGCTAGTGGCCCGCCATCCCAAGAGACCCAGTACTTC.

This clonotype was seen many times. The chain combines TRBV6-5 with TRBJ2-7; tentatively, D is TRBD1 (5 bases). Germline values: CDR1 MNHEY, CDR2 SVGAGI. This CDR3 comprises 15 residues. Trimming pared 4 bases from V and 0 bases from J, leaving 13 bases between. In DNA form, the CDR3 reads TGTGCCAGCAGTTTAGGGCAGGGCCCCTCCTACGAGCAGTACTTC. Residues: CASSLGQGPSYEQYF.

The chain couples TRBV6-5 to TRBJ2-7, with D possibly being TRBD2 (5 bases). In germline, CDR1 is MNHEY, CDR2 SVGAGI. The CDR3 is made up of 14 amino acids. With 0 bases removed from V and 2 bases from J, the gap between germline ends came to 8 bases. The DNA for the CDR3 is TGTGCCAGCAGTTACTCACTAGGGACCTACGAGCAGTACTTC. It is translated as CASSYSLGTYEQYF.

In this sample, this clonotype turned up many times. V usage is TRBV20-1 and J usage is TRBJ2-2; 7 bases agree with TRBD1. This CDR3 contains 14 residues. Germline CDR1 is DFQATT and CDR2 is SNEGSKA (reference sequence). V lost 6 bases, J lost 2 bases, and 6 bases stayed unmatched. The CDR3 reads CSAWDSENTGELFF. The CDR3 coding sequence is TGCAGTGCCTGGGACAGCGAAAACACCGGGGAGCTGTTTTTT.

This clonotype showed up many times. The chain is built from TRBV7-2 and TRBJ2-7; 9 bases align to TRBD2. V shed 2 bases and J 4 bases; nucleotides not matched to a gene: 3. This CDR3 is 14 amino acids long. Germline V gives CDR1 SGHTA, CDR2 FQGNSA. CDR3 sequence: CASSLLAGRYEQYV. CDR3 DNA sequence: TGTGCCAGCAGCTTACTAGCGGGGCGATACGAGCAGTACGTC.

This clonotype was observed at least ten times. This chain uses TRBV30 with TRBJ1-1; no clear D. V lost 0 bases and J lost 1, with 15 bases in between. Germline V CDR1 and CDR2: GTSNPN, SVGIG (reference sequence). This CDR3 has 16 residues. CDR3 nucleotides: TGTGCCTGGAGTGTCGGTGCGGTACTGGGGAACACTGAAGCTTTCTTT. This sequence encodes CAWSVGAVLGNTEAFF.

This clonotype was seen a handful of times. This chain connects TRBV20-1 to TRBJ2-5, with a weak D call TRBD1 (6 bases). V was pared by 5 bases and J by 2 bases, with 18 bases between. This CDR3 region has 15 residues. Germline lookup yields CDR1 DFQATT and CDR2 SNEGSKA (reference sequence). CDR3 in DNA: TGCAGTGCTGTACAGGGTAGGGGGTTACAAGAGACCCAGTACTTC. It encodes CSAVQGRGLQETQYF.

This clonotype came up many times. Here the CDR3 reads CASSFKGARNTGELFF. The CDR3 DNA reads as TGTGCCAGCAGCTTCAAGGGGGCGCGGAACACCGGGGAGCTGTTTTTT. The J gene is TRBJ2-2, the V gene TRBV5-8, with 7 bases fitting TRBD1. Germline values: CDR1 SGHTS, CDR2 YDEGEE. The CDR3 has 16 residues. The V segment lost 2 bases and the J segment 1 base; nucleotides outside the gene matches: 5.

The genes are TRBV7-2 and TRBJ2-5, with D unresolved. Germline V gene data show CDR1 as SGHTA and CDR2 as FQGNSA. The germline V and J ends were trimmed by 5 bases and 7 bases, with 14 bases remaining between them. This CDR3 has 13 residues. The CDR3 DNA reads as TGTGCCAGCAGCGCGGACCCCCTAGGGACCCAGTACTTC. Encoded protein: CASSADPLGTQYF.

This clonotype came up a few times. The genes are TRBV5-6 and TRBJ2-5, with 13 bases fitting TRBD2. The junction had 9 bases not matched to a gene; V was cut back by 2 bases and J by 5 bases. Per the germline V gene, CDR1 is SGHDT and CDR2 is YYEEEE. The CDR3 runs 17 residues. CDR3 DNA: TGTGCCAGCAGCTTTGGGACTAGCGGGGCCTTAGGGGAGACCCAGTACTTC. It encodes CASSFGTSGALGETQYF.

This clonotype was observed many times. This rearrangement joins TRBV20-1 to TRBJ1-1; no definite D call. The germline V gene has CDR1 DFQATT and CDR2 SNEGSKA (reference sequence). The V end was cut by 3 bases, the J end by 0 bases, with 5 bases between. This CDR3 spans 12 amino acids. The DNA for the CDR3 is TGCAGTGCTAGGGAGCTGAACACTGAAGCTTTCTTT. This sequence encodes CSARELNTEAFF.

This clonotype was counted only a few times. The chain carries TRBV11-2 and TRBJ2-7; D is unclear. The CDR3 has 14 residues. The V gene's germline CDR1 is SGHAT and CDR2 FQNNGV. The germline V and J ends were trimmed by 5 bases and 3 bases, with 14 bases remaining between them. The CDR3 spells CASSERKEGYEQYF. The CDR3 coding sequence is TGTGCCAGCAGCGAACGGAAAGAAGGCTACGAGCAGTACTTC. The entire variable domain, with the rest obtained from reference TRBV11-2 and TRBJ2-7, is as follows: EAGVAQSPRYKIIEKRQSVAFWCNPISGHATLYWYQQILGQGPKLLIQFQNNGVVDDSQLPKDRFSAERLKGVDSTLKIQPAKLEDSAVYLCASSERKEGYEQYFGPGTRLTVT.

V usage is TRBV4-1 and J usage is TRBJ2-1; D perhaps matches TRBD1 (6 bases). The CDR3 runs 15 residues. Germline V gene sequence: CDR1 MGHRA, CDR2 YSYEKL. Trimming stripped 0 bases from V and 8 bases from J, with 14 bases between. CDR3 in amino acids: CASSQDTGKGHEQFF. Here the CDR3 DNA reads TGCGCCAGCAGCCAAGATACAGGGAAAGGCCATGAGCAGTTCTTC.

The chain carries TRBV9 and TRBJ1-2; D gene uncertain. V dropped 0 bases and J dropped 0 bases, with 3 bases sitting between them. The CDR3 spans 13 residues. Germline CDR1 and CDR2: SGDLS and YYNGEE. The chain's CDR3 is CASSVASNYGYTF. In DNA form, the CDR3 reads TGTGCCAGCAGCGTAGCCTCTAACTATGGCTACACCTTC.

This clonotype was counted ten times or more. V usage is TRBV5-1 and J usage is TRBJ2-7, with 10 bases matching TRBD1. V dropped 4 bases and J dropped 3; count of bases not matched to a gene: 7. The germline V gene has CDR1 SGHRS and CDR2 YFSETQ. The CDR3 totals 15 residues. CDR3 amino acids: CASSAGTGAIYEQYV. CDR3 nucleotide sequence: TGCGCCAGCAGCGCCGGGACAGGGGCCATCTACGAGCAGTACGTC.

This clonotype has a count of ten or more. This chain uses TRBV6-5 with TRBJ2-5; 8 bases are a match to TRBD1. After removal of 2 bases from V and 5 bases from J, the junction contained 1 base not matched to a gene. CDR1 and CDR2 (germline): MNHEY, SVGAGI. The CDR3 has 13 residues. CDR3 residues: CASSYDRGETQYF. In DNA form, the CDR3 reads TGTGCCAGCAGTTACGACAGGGGTGAGACCCAGTACTTC.

This clonotype was recorded a few times. The chain employs TRBV7-9 and TRBJ2-1; D is unclear. The CDR3 consists of 12 residues. With 6 bases removed from V and 7 bases from J, the gap between germline ends came to 10 bases. Germline loops: CDR1 SEHNR, CDR2 FQNEAQ (reference sequence). CDR3 nucleotide sequence: TGTGCCAGCAGTCAATGGGTGAATGAGCAGTTCTTC. This translates into CASSQWVNEQFF.

The table lists this clonotype with a few counts. This sequence joins TRBV5-1 and TRBJ1-5; D is ambiguous. The germline gives CDR1 SGHRS, CDR2 YFSETQ. The CDR3 consists of 15 residues. Trimming cost V 4 bases and J 0 bases, with 11 bases left between them. The CDR3 nucleotides read TGCGCCAGCAGCAATCGAACAGATAGCAATCAGCCCCAGCATTTT. This codes for CASSNRTDSNQPQHF.